This is a list of T cell receptor beta chains from one sample in a study of a mutant IDH1 vaccine in newly diagnosed glioma. Their target antigens are unknown. Clones were sequenced by immunoSEQ multiplex PCR, and TCRdb holds only the in-frame ones, with some missing. Of approximately 50,000 clones in the sample, roughly four fifths are singletons; the top ten hold more than 3%. Specimen: PBMCs, collected from a glioma patient whose treatment included an IDH1 peptide vaccine. The receptor source for this set is a woman aged 50 to 60 with glioma. CDR3s include the opening cysteine and the closing phenylalanine or tryptophan. A D gene is named only where the DNA matches it firmly. The listing skips clone size in some rows; elsewhere it reads once, few, many or a size class.

clone size,V gene,J gene,D gene,CDR3 DNA,CDR3 protein
.,TRBV18,TRBJ1-4,TRBD1,TGTGCCAGCTCACCACTTGGACAGGGTAAAACTAATGAAAAACTGTTTTTT,CASSPLGQGKTNEKLFF
.,TRBV9,TRBJ2-3,TRBD2,TGTGCCAGCAGCCTTGGGACTAGCCCAGATACGCAGTATTTT,CASSLGTSPDTQYF
.,TRBV29-1,TRBJ2-1,TRBD1,TGCAGCGTTGTCCCCGGAACAGGGGGTTACAATGAGCAGTTCTTC,CSVVPGTGGYNEQFF
.,TRBV9,TRBJ2-3,TRBD2,TGTGCCAGCAGCGTATTAGATGGGGGGGGAGCGCTAGGATCTACGCAGTATTTT,CASSVLDGGGALGSTQYF
.,TRBV6-1,TRBJ1-1,.,TGTGCCAGCAGGGGTTGGAGCGGCACTGAAGCTTTCTTT,CASRGWSGTEAFF
.,TRBV10-3,TRBJ1-1,.,TGTGCCATCAGTGCAAGGGTGGCGGGCACTGAAGCTTTCTTT,CAISARVAGTEAFF
.,TRBV5-1,TRBJ1-1,.,TGCGCCAGCAGCCCCCATATGAACACTGAAGCTTTCTTT,CASSPHMNTEAFF
.,TRBV7-9,TRBJ1-1,.,TGTGCCAGCAGCTCAGCGAACACTGAAGCTTTCTTT,CASSSANTEAFF
.,TRBV5-1,TRBJ1-1,.,TGCGCCAGCAGCTTGGGTCTGGGGCTCGGGGACACTGAAGCTTTCTTT,CASSLGLGLGDTEAFF
.,TRBV6-1,TRBJ2-1,TRBD2,TGTGCTTTCACCCGTAGCGGGGGGGCCGGCAATGAGCAGTTCTTC,CAFTRSGGAGNEQFF
.,TRBV20-1,TRBJ2-1,.,TGCAGTGCTCGGGTATACGGTGAGCAGTTCTTC,CSARVYGEQFF
once,TRBV25-1,TRBJ1-2,.,TGTGCCAGCAGCACCTCCGCTTGGGCGAACTATGGCTACACCTTC,CASSTSAWANYGYTF
.,TRBV2,TRBJ1-2,.,TGTGCCAGCAGGGGAGGGCTCTATGGCTACACCTTC,CASRGGLYGYTF
.,TRBV6-1,TRBJ2-7,.,TGTGCCAGCAGTGAAGCGAAGGGTGGGGGGTATCGTGGATTCTTC,CASSEAKGGGYRGFF
once,TRBV19,TRBJ1-1,TRBD1,TGTGCCAGTAGTAAGAGAGAGACAGGGCGAAAGACTGAAGCTTTCTTT,CASSKRETGRKTEAFF
few,TRBV7-2,TRBJ1-2,TRBD1,TGTGCCAGCAGCCCAGGACAGGGGGCAAGCTATGGCTACACCTTC,CASSPGQGASYGYTF
.,TRBV19,TRBJ1-1,.,TGTGCCAGTAGTCCTATGTGGGGGTACACTGAAGCTTTCTTT,CASSPMWGYTEAFF
.,TRBV15,TRBJ2-5,.,TGTGCCACCAGCATTAGGGGGGGTGGAGAGACCCAGTACTTC,CATSIRGGGETQYF
.,TRBV18,TRBJ2-4,TRBD1,TGTGCCAGCTCACCACCTGCCGGGACAGAAAGCTCTTTTCAGTACTTC,CASSPPAGTESSFQYF
once,TRBV29-1,TRBJ2-3,.,TGCAGCGTTGAAGATCGGGGCCCGGCCCTCAGGGAAGATACGCAGTATTTT,CSVEDRGPALREDTQYF
.,TRBV7-3,TRBJ1-1,.,TGTGCCAGCAGCTTGGGGGAGAACACTGAAGCTTTCTTT,CASSLGENTEAFF
few,TRBV30,TRBJ1-2,.,TGTGCCTGGAGTGGGGGGGCACCCTTTGGCTACACCTTC,CAWSGGAPFGYTF
.,TRBV5-4,TRBJ2-7,TRBD1,TGTGCCAGCAGCTTGGCACAGGGGGCGGGTTATGAGCAGTACTTC,CASSLAQGAGYEQYF